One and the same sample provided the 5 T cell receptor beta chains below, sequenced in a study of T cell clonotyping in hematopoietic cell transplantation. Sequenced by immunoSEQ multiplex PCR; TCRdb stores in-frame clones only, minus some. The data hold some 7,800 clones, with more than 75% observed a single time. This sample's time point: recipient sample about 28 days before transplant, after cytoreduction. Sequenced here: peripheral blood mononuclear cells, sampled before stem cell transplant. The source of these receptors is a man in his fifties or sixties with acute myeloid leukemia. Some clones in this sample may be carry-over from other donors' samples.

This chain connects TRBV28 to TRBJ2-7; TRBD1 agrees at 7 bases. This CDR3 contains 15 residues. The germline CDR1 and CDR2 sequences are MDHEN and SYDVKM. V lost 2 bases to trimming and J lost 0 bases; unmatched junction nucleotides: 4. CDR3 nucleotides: TGTGCCAGCAGTTTACCGGGACAGAACTCCTACGAGCAGTACTTC. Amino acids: CASSLPGQNSYEQYF. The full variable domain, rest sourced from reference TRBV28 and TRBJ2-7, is DVKVTQSSRYLVKRTGEKVFLECVQDMDHENMFWYRQDPGLGLRLIYFSYDVKMKEKGDIPEGYSVSREKKERFSLILESASTNQTSMYLCASSLPGQNSYEQYFGPGTRLTVT.

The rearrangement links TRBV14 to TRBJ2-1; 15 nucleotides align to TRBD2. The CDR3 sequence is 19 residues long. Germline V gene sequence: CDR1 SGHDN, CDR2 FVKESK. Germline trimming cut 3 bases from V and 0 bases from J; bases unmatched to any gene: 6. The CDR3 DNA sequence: TGTGCCAGCAGCCAGGGACTAGCGGGGGGAACCATCTCCTACAATGAGCAGTTCTTC. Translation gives CASSQGLAGGTISYNEQFF.

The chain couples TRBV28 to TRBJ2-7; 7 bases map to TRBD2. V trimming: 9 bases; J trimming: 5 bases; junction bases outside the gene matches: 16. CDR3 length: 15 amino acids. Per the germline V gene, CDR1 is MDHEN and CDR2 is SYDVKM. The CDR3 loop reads CASSTGREIFNEQYF. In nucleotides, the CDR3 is TGTGCCAGTTCTACGGGGCGGGAGATCTTTAACGAGCAGTACTTC.

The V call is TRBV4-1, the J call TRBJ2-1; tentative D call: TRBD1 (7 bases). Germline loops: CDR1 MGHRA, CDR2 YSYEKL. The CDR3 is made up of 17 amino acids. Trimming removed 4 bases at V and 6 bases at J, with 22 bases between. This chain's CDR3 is CASSPLLRRGLGNEQFF. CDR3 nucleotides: TGCGCCAGCAGCCCACTACTCCGGAGGGGGCTTGGCAATGAGCAGTTCTTC.

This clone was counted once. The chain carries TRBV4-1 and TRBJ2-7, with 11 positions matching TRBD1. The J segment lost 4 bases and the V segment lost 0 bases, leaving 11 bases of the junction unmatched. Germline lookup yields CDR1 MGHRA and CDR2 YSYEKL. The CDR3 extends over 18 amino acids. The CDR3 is CASSQEGVRDRGSYEQYF. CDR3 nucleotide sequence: TGCGCCAGCAGCCAAGAAGGCGTCCGGGACAGGGGGTCTTACGAGCAGTACTTC.